The present TCR beta chain was sequenced within a study of blood T cell repertoires in COVID-19. V shed 2 bases, J shed 4 bases, and the junction held 2 bases outside the gene matches. The CDR3 loop spans 13 amino acids. Germline CDR1 and CDR2: SQVTM and ANQGSEA. The table came from immunoSEQ multiplex PCR; TCRdb's copy has only in-frame clones and leaves some out. The table includes about 250,000 clones, 88% detected once. This TCR was sampled from a woman aged 50 to 65 who had recovered from COVID-19. Input material: PBMCs or T cells enriched from blood (not recorded which). The chain carries TRBV29-1 and TRBJ2-1; 7 bases line up with TRBD1. The CDR3 here is CSVERGLYNEQFF. DNA for the CDR3: TGCAGCGTTGAAAGGGGGCTATACAATGAGCAGTTCTTC.